The 2 T cell receptor beta chains below were found in one sample sequenced in a study of cytomegalovirus exposure and HLA in healthy donors (TCRdb year 2017). Library construction relied on the immunoSEQ multiplex PCR assay. For the multiplex PCR, a mixture combining 60 forward primers for TCR Vbeta segments and 13 reverse primers for TCR Jbeta segments was used. TCRdb limited this immuneACCESS table to in-frame rearrangements with V and J called. A share of clones is missing; checked studies link under half to unresolved V genes, and the rest is unexplained. Recorded for this sample are more than 100,000 clones; approximately 66% of them occurred a single time. The ten most abundant clones make up 2.5% to 4% of the sample. The sample consisted of PBMCs. The receptors were sampled from a woman between 50 and 59 years old in good health and CMV-seronegative.

The table lists this clone with a count of one. This chain links TRBV18 with TRBJ1-2; 9 bases are a match to TRBD1. The CDR3 has 14 residues. V dropped 2 bases and J dropped 4; count of bases not matched to a gene: 2. The germline gives CDR1 KGHSH, CDR2 LQKENI. The CDR3 DNA follows: TGTGCCAGCTCACCAGGGGACAGGGTCTATGGCTACACCTTC. It encodes CASSPGDRVYGYTF.

The chain combines TRBV6-1 with TRBJ2-5; 10 bases line up with TRBD2. The V segment lost 8 bases and the J segment 5 bases; nucleotides outside the gene matches: 5. Germline V CDR1 and CDR2: MNHNS, SASEGT. This CDR3 region has 13 residues. The CDR3 DNA is TGTGCCAGCGGGGGACTAGCGCGCGAGACCCAGTACTTC. Its protein is CASGGLARETQYF.